The text below deals with one T cell receptor (beta chain). Germline CDR1 and CDR2: LGHDT and YNNKEL (reference sequence). The V and J ends lost 4 bases and 0 bases respectively, with 10 bases between them. The CDR3 contains 15 residues. The sample comes from a study of blood T cell repertoires in COVID-19. Data came from immunoSEQ multiplex PCR; TCRdb stores just in-frame clones and leaves some out. This table holds about 380,000 clones, more than 75% found once. This study enrolled people aged 18 to 89 from about two dozen US geographic areas. The V gene is TRBV3-1 (or the pseudogene TRBV3-2), the J gene TRBJ1-3; no reliable D call. Sequenced material: PBMCs or T cells enriched from blood (not recorded which). The sequence was obtained from a woman younger than 30 who had recovered from COVID-19. CDR3 DNA sequence: TGTGCCAGCAGCCCGGCGGGTCCCTCTGGAAACACCATATATTTT. Amino acid sequence: CASSPAGPSGNTIYF.